A single sample is the source of the 22 T cell receptor beta chains below, sequenced in a study of blood T cell repertoires in COVID-19. Libraries were prepared by immunoSEQ multiplex PCR; TCRdb keeps only in-frame clonotypes and omits some of them. This table has over 90,000 clones, approximately 89% appearing once. Sequencing input: peripheral blood. Receptors originate from an elderly woman in a cohort sampled during active COVID-19.

The chain employs TRBV6-2 or TRBV6-3 and TRBJ1-5, with TRBD1 as a possible D gene (5 bases). V lost 6 bases and J lost 11, with 14 bases in between. CDR3 size: 12 residues. Germline lookup yields CDR1 MNHEY and CDR2 SVGEGT. CDR3 amino acids: CASSTGGSSQHF. The CDR3 region has the DNA TGTGCCAGCAGCACTGGGGGGAGCTCCCAGCATTTT.

The V and J genes are TRBV3-1 (or the pseudogene TRBV3-2) and TRBJ2-7, with TRBD2 matching 8 bases. This CDR3 spans 17 amino acids. Germline V lookup: CDR1 LGHDT, CDR2 YNNKEL (reference sequence). Trimming cost V 0 bases and J 2 bases; bases outside gene matches: 9. The CDR3 DNA reads TGTGCCAGCAGCCAAGATGGGGCGGGGGGTTTGCCCTACGAGCAGTACTTC. As protein: CASSQDGAGGLPYEQYF.

The chain employs TRBV19 and TRBJ1-1, with 10 bases identical to TRBD1. Germline CDR1 and CDR2: LNHDA and SQIVND (reference sequence). The CDR3 sequence is 13 residues long. The V segment lost 8 bases and the J segment 10 bases; nucleotides outside the gene matches: 10. The CDR3 reads CASRGTGVLPAFF. The CDR3 bases are TGTGCCAGTCGTGGGACAGGGGTTTTGCCAGCTTTCTTT. The variable domain in full, completed from reference TRBV19 and TRBJ1-1, reads DGGITQSPKYLFRKEGQNVTLSCEQNLNHDAMYWYRQDPGQGLRLIYYSQIVNDFQKGDIAEGYSVSREKKESFPLTVTSAQKNPTAFYLCASRGTGVLPAFFGQGTRLTVV.

The chain uses TRBV6-5 and TRBJ1-2; tentatively, D is TRBD1 (6 bases). This CDR3 is built from 14 residues. Deletions cut 5 bases from V and 4 bases from J, with 14 bases between. Germline CDR1 MNHEY, CDR2 SVGAGI. The CDR3 sequence: CASSPTSTGYGYTF. The CDR3 DNA reads TGTGCCAGCAGTCCGACGTCGACAGGCTATGGCTACACCTTC.

The V call is TRBV12-2, the J call TRBJ1-1; the table's D gene call, TRBD1, was not cross checked with the DNA. TRBV12-2 is a recognized pseudogene. There are 13 residues in the CDR3. CDR3 sequence (DNA): TGTGCAAGTCGCTTAGTCACAACGTTTGTTGCTTTCTTT. Translating it yields CASRLVTTFVAFF.

The chain joins TRBV13 to TRBJ2-1; 8 nucleotides line up with TRBD2. This CDR3 contains 15 residues. Germline assignment: CDR1 PRHDT and CDR2 FYEKMQ (reference sequence). Trimming cost V 3 bases and J 8 bases; bases outside gene matches: 9. CDR3 amino acids: CASSLGGRPLHEQFF. CDR3 nucleotide sequence: TGTGCCAGCAGCTTGGGCGGGAGGCCCCTCCATGAGCAGTTCTTC.

The CDR3 coding sequence is TGCGCCAGCAGCCAAGATGGCAGGTCTCAGCCCCAGCATTTT. It encodes CASSQDGRSQPQHF. This sequence joins TRBV4-1 and TRBJ1-5; D is unresolved. The CDR3 is 14 amino acids. V lost 0 bases and J lost 6, with 9 bases in between. In germline, CDR1 is MGHRA, CDR2 YSYEKL.

The chain uses TRBV6-5 and TRBJ1-5; the D gene is possibly TRBD1 (6 bases). The germline gives CDR1 MNHEY, CDR2 SVGAGI. Between the trimmed V and J ends, which lost 6 bases and 0 bases, there was a span of 12 bases. CDR3 size: 15 residues. CDR3 in DNA: TGTGCCAGCAGAGGCACGGGACATAGCAATCAGCCCCAGCATTTT. Translating gives CASRGTGHSNQPQHF.

The DNA of the CDR3 is TGTGCCAGCAGCCCGGGCGCCGGGACACTGGGGAAGACCCAGTACTTC. This sequence encodes CASSPGAGTLGKTQYF. The V gene is TRBV7-6, the J gene TRBJ2-5; a weak D match, TRBD1 (6 bases). Germline CDR1 reads SGHVS; CDR2 reads FNYEAQ. Trimming cost V 5 bases and J 6 bases, with 22 bases left between them. The CDR3 is made up of 16 amino acids.

The rearrangement joins TRBV28 to TRBJ1-2; 9 nucleotides align to TRBD1. CDR1 and CDR2 from the germline V gene are MDHEN and SYDVKM. J gave up 5 bases and V 7 bases, and 8 bases lay outside the gene matches. The CDR3 totals 14 residues. CDR3 DNA: TGTGCCAGCATAGGGTGGACAGGGGATTATGGCTACACCTTC. Protein: CASIGWTGDYGYTF.

In regard to this clone: Mismatch with germline at one junction end may stem from a read error. This chain joins TRBV7-7 and TRBJ2-3, with no clear D. The CDR3 contains 14 residues. The germline V gene encodes CDR1 SSHAT and CDR2 FNYEAQ (reference sequence). The CDR3 DNA follows: TGTGCTAGCAGCCCTCATGAGTCCGGAGATACGCAGTATTTT. Its protein product is CASSPHESGDTQYF.

This chain connects TRBV3-1 (or the pseudogene TRBV3-2) to TRBJ2-3; 14 bases match TRBD2. Germline assignment: CDR1 LGHDT and CDR2 YNNKEL (reference sequence). V lost 6 bases and J lost 4; bases outside the gene matches: 3. CDR3 size: 15 residues. The CDR3 nucleotides read TGTGCCAGCAGTACGGGACTAGCGGGGGCAGATACGCAGTATTTT. Translation: CASSTGLAGADTQYF.

V usage is TRBV18 and J usage is TRBJ1-3, with 8 bases aligning to TRBD1. The V and J ends lost 4 bases and 1 base, in that order; junction bases with no gene match: 6. Per germline, CDR1 KGHSH and CDR2 LQKENI. This CDR3 contains 16 residues. CDR3 sequence: CASSRPGQASGNTIYF. CDR3 nucleotides: TGTGCCAGCTCACGGCCGGGACAGGCGTCTGGAAACACCATATATTTT.

The chain uses TRBV16 and TRBJ1-2, with TRBD1 identical over 7 bases. The V segment lost 2 bases and the J segment 3 bases; nucleotides outside the gene matches: 3. The CDR3 runs 14 residues. CDR1 and CDR2 from the germline V gene are KGHSY and FQNENV. CDR3: CASSQAGTDYGYTF. In DNA, the CDR3 is TGTGCCAGCAGCCAAGCCGGGACAGACTATGGCTACACCTTC.

The chain recombines TRBV5-1 with TRBJ2-1; the match to TRBD1 covers 8 bases. The CDR3 contains 15 residues. J lost 8 bases, V lost 3 bases, and 10 bases had no gene match. The germline V gene has CDR1 SGHRS and CDR2 YFSETQ. CDR3: CASSSSQGARDEQFF. Written as DNA, the CDR3 is TGCGCCAGCAGCTCTTCCCAGGGGGCTAGGGATGAGCAGTTCTTC.

This rearrangement joins TRBV7-2 to TRBJ2-7; D unresolved. The CDR3 runs to 11 residues. Germline CDR1 is SGHTA and CDR2 is FQGNSA. V was shortened by 5 bases and J by 1 base, with 3 bases between the two germline ends. In DNA form, the CDR3 reads TGTGCCAGCAGCCGTTCCTACGAGCAGTACTTC. Protein sequence: CASSRSYEQYF.

The chain uses TRBV6-5 and TRBJ1-3, with unresolved D. The CDR3 has 15 residues. Germline V gives CDR1 MNHEY, CDR2 SVGAGI. V dropped 8 bases and J dropped 0 bases, with 14 bases sitting between them. The CDR3 bases are TGTGCCAGCGGCAAACGAGGGAGCTCTGGAAACACCATATATTTT. Translated: CASGKRGSSGNTIYF.

This clone was found once. DNA of the CDR3: TGTGCCAGCAGCCCGACTCTGGGGCGGGGTAACTCCTACGAGCAGTACTTC. Translating gives CASSPTLGRGNSYEQYF. The chain employs TRBV11-2 and TRBJ2-7; maybe TRBD2 (6 bases). V shed 5 bases and J shed 0 bases, with 20 bases lying between them. Germline V gene data show CDR1 as SGHAT and CDR2 as FQNNGV. The CDR3 loop spans 17 amino acids.

The rearrangement joins TRBV7-9 to TRBJ1-5, with D unresolved. The V and J ends lost 1 base and 5 bases respectively, with 9 bases between them. This CDR3 comprises 14 residues. CDR1 is SEHNR, CDR2 FQNEAQ, per germline (reference sequence). The CDR3 DNA reads TGTGCCAGCAGCTTAGGAGGGTTGGATCAGCCCCAGCATTTT. Its translation: CASSLGGLDQPQHF. Supplemented by reference TRBV7-9 and TRBJ1-5, the full variable domain reads DTGVSQNPRHKITKRGQNVTFRCDPISEHNRLYWYRQTLGQGPEFLTYFQNEAQLEKSRLLSDRFSAERPKGSFSTLEIQRTEQGDSAMYLCASSLGGLDQPQHFGDGTRLSIL.

The chain carries TRBV12-3 or TRBV12-4 and TRBJ2-1; D not resolved. The CDR3 extends over 13 amino acids. Trimming removed 3 bases from V and 4 bases from J, with 7 bases in between. For the CDR3, the DNA is TGTGCCAGCAGTTTTACCGAGTACAATGAGCAGTTCTTC. It translates to CASSFTEYNEQFF.

The chain carries TRBV19 and TRBJ2-1; TRBD1 matches 9 bases. Per the germline V gene, CDR1 is LNHDA and CDR2 is SQIVND (reference sequence). After removal of 5 bases from V and 10 bases from J, the junction contained 12 bases not matched to a gene. This CDR3 has 15 residues. Here the CDR3 reads CASSSSGQGLSEQFF. DNA for the CDR3: TGTGCCAGTAGTTCCTCGGGACAGGGTCTATCGGAGCAGTTCTTC.

V gene TRBV4-2 combines with J gene TRBJ1-2, with D uncertain. The CDR3 has 14 amino acids. CDR1 and CDR2 from the germline V gene are LGHNA and YNFKEQ. The germline V and J ends were trimmed by 1 base and 8 bases, with 14 bases remaining between them. CDR3 in DNA: TGTGCCAGCAGCCAAGTTTCGGAGGTACAGGGCTACACCTTC. Its translation: CASSQVSEVQGYTF.